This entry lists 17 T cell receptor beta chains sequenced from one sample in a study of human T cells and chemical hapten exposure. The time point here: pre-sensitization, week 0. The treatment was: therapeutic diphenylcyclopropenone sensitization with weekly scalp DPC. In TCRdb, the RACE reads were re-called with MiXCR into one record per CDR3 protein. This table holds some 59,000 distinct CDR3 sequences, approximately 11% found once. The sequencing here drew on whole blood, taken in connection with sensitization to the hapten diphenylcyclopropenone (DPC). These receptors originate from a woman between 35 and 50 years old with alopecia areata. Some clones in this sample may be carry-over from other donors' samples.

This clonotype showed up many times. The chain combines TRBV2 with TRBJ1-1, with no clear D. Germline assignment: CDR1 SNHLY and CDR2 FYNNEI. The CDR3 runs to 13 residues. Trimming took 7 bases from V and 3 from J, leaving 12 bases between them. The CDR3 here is CASTQPGDTEAFF. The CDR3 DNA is TGTGCCAGCACCCAACCCGGGGACACTGAAGCTTTCTTT.

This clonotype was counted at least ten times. CDR3 protein: CASSLDLASGRTQYF. In nucleotides, the CDR3 is TGTGCCAGCAGCTTAGATTTGGCTAGCGGGAGGACCCAGTACTTC. The chain couples TRBV7-2 to TRBJ2-5; TRBD2 aligns across 10 bases. Trimming cost V 1 base and J 7 bases; bases outside gene matches: 6. The V gene's germline CDR1 is SGHTA and CDR2 FQGNSA. This CDR3 comprises 15 residues.

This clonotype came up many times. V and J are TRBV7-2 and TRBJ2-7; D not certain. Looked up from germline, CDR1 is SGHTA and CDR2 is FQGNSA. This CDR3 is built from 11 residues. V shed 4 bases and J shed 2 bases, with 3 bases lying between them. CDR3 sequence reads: CASSSAYEQYF. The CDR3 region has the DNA TGTGCCAGCAGCTCCGCCTACGAGCAGTACTTC.

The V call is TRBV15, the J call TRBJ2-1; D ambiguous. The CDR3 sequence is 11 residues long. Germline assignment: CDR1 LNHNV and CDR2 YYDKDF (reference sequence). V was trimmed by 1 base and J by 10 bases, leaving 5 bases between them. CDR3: CATSRVEEQFF. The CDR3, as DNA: TGTGCCACCAGCAGAGTCGAGGAGCAGTTCTTC. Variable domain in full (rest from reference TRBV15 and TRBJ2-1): DAMVIQNPRYQVTQFGKPVTLSCSQTLNHNVMYWYQQKSSQAPKLLFHYYDKDFNNEADTPDNFQSRRPNTSFCFLDIRSPGLGDTAMYLCATSRVEEQFFGPGTRLTVL.

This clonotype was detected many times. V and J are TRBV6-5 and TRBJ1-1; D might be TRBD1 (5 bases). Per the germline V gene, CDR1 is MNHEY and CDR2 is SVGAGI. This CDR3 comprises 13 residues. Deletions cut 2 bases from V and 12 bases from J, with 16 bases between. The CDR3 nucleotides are TGTGCCAGCAGTTACCGGGGACCCCGGGGGTCTTTCTTT. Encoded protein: CASSYRGPRGSFF.

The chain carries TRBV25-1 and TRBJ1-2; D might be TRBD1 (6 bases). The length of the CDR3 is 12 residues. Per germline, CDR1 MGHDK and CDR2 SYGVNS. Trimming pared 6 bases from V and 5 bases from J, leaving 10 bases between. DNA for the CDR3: TGTGCCAGCAGAACAGGGACATATGGCTACACCTTC. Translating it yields CASRTGTYGYTF.

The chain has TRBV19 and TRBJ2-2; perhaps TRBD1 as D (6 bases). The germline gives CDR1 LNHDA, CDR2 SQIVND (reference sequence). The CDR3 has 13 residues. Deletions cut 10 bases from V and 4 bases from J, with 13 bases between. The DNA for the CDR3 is TGTGCCACCTTTATAGGGGGCACCGGGGAGCTGTTTTTT. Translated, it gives CATFIGGTGELFF.

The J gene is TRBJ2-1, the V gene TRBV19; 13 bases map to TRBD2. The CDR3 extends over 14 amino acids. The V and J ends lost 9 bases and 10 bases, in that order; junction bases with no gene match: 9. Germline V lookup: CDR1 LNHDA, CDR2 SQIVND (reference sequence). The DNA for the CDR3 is TGTGCCAGCAGACTAGCGGGGGGTTTATGGGAGCAGTTCTTC. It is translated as CASRLAGGLWEQFF.

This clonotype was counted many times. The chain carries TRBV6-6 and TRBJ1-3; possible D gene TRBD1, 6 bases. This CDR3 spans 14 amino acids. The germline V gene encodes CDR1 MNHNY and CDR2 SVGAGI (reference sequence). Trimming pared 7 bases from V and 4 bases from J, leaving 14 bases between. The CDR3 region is CASTYGGRGNTIYF. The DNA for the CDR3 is TGTGCCAGCACCTACGGGGGCAGAGGAAACACCATATATTTT.

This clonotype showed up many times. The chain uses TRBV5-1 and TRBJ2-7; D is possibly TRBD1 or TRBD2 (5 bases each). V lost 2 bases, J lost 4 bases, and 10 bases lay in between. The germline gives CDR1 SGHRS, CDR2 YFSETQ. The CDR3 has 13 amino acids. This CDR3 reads CASSLSEGYEQYF. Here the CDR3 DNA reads TGCGCCAGCAGCTTATCTGAGGGGTACGAGCAGTACTTC.

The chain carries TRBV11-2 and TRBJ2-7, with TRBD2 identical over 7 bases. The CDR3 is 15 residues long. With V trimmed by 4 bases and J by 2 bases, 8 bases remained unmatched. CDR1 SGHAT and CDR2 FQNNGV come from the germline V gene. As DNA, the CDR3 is TGTGCCAGCAGCTATCTTAGCGGGCCCCCCTACGAGCAGTACTTC. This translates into CASSYLSGPPYEQYF.

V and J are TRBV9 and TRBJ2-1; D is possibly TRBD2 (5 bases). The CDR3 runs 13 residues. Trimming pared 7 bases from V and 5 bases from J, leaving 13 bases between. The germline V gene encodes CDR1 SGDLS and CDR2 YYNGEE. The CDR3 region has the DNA TGTGCCAGCTCCACCAGGCGGGACAATGAGCAGTTCTTC. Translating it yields CASSTRRDNEQFF.

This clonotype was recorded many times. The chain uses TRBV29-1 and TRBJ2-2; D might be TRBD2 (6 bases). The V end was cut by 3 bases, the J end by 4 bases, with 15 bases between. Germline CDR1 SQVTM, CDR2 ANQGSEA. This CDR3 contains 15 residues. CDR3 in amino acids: CSVEGPGRLTGELFF. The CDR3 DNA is TGCAGCGTTGAGGGGCCGGGGAGGCTCACCGGGGAGCTGTTTTTT.

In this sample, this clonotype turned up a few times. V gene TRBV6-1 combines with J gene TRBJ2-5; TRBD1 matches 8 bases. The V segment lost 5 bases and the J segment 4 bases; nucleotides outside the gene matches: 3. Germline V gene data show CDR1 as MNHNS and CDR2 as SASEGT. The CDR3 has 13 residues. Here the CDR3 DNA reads TGTGCCAGCAGTAGACAGGGGAGAGAGACCCAGTACTTC. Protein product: CASSRQGRETQYF.

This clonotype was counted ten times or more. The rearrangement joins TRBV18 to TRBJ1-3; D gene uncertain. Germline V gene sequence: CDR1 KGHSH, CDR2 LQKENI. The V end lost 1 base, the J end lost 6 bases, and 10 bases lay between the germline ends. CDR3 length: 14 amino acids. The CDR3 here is CASSPQGAENTIYF. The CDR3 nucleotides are TGTGCCAGCTCACCACAGGGCGCTGAAAACACCATATATTTT. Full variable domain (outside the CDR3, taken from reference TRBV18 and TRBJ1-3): NAGVMQNPRHLVRRRGQEARLRCSPMKGHSHVYWYRQLPEEGLKFMVYLQKENIIDESGMPKERFSAEFPKEGPSILRIQQVVRGDSAAYFCASSPQGAENTIYFGEGSWLTVV.

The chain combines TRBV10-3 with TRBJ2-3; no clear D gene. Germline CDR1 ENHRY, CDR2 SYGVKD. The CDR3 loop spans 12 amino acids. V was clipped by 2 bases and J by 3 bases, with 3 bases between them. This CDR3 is CAISEGTDTQYF. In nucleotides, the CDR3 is TGTGCCATCAGTGAGGGTACAGATACGCAGTATTTT.

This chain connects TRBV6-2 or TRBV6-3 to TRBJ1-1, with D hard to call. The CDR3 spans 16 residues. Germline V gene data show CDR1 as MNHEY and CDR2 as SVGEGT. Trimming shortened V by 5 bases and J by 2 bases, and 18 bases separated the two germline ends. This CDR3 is CASSPRKRPLNTEAFF. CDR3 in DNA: TGTGCCAGCAGTCCTAGGAAGCGTCCACTCAACACTGAAGCTTTCTTT.